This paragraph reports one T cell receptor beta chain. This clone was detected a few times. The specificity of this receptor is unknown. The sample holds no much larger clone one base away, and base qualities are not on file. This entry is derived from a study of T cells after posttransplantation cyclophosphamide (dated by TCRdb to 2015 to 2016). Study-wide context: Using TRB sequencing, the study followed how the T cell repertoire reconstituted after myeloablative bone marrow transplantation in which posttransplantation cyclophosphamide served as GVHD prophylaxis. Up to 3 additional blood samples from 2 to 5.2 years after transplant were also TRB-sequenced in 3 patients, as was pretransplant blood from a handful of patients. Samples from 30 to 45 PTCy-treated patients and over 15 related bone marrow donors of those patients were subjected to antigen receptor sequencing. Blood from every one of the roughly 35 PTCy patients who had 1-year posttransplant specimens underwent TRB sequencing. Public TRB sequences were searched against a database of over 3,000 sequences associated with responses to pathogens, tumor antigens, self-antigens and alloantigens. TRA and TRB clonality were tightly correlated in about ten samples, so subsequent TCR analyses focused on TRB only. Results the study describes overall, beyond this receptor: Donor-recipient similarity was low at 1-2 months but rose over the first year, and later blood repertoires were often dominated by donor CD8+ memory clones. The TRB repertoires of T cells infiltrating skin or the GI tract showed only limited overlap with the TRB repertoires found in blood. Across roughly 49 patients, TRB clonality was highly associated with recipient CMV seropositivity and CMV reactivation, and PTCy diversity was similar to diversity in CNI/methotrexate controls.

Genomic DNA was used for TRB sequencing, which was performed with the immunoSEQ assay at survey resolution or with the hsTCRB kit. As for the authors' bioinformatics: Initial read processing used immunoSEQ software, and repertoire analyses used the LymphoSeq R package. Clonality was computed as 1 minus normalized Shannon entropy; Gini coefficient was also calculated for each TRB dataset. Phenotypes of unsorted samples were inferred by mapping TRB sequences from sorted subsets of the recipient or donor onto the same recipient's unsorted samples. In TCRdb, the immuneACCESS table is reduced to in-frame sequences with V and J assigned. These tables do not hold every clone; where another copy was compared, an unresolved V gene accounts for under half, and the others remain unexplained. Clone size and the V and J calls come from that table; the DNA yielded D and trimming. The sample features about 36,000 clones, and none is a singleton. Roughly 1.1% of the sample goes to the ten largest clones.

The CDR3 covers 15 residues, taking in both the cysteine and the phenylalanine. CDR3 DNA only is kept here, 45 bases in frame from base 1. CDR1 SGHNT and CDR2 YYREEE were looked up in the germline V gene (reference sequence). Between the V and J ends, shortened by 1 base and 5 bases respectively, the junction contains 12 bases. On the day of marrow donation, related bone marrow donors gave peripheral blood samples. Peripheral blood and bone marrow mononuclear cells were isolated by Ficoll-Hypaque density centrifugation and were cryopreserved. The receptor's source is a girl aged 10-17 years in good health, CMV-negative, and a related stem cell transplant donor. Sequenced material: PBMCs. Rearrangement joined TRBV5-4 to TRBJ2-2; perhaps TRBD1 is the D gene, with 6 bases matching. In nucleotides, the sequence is TGTGCCAGCAGCTTGTCCTGGGGGCAGACCGGGGAGCTGTTTTTT. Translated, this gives CASSLSWGQTGELFF. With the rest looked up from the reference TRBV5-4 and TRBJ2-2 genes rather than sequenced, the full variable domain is ETGVTQSPTHLIKTRGQQVTLRCSSQSGHNTVSWYQQALGQGPQFIFQYYREEENGRGNFPPRFSGLQFPNYSSELNVNALELDDSALYLCASSLSWGQTGELFFGEGSRLTVL.